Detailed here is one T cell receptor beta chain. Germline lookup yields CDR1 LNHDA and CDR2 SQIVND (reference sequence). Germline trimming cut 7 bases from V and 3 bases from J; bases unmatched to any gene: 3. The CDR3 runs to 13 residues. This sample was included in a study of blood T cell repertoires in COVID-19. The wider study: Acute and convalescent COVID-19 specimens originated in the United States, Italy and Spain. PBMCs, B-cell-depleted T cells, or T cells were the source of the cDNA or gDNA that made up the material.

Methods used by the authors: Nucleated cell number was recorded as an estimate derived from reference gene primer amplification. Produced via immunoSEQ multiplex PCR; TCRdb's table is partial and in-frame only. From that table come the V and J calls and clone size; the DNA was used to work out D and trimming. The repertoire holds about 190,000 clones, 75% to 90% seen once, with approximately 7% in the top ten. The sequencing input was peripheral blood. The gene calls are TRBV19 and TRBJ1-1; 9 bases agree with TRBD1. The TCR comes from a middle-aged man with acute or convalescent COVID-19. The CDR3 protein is CASTRQGDTEAFF. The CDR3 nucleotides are TGTGCCAGTACGCGACAGGGGGACACTGAAGCTTTCTTT.